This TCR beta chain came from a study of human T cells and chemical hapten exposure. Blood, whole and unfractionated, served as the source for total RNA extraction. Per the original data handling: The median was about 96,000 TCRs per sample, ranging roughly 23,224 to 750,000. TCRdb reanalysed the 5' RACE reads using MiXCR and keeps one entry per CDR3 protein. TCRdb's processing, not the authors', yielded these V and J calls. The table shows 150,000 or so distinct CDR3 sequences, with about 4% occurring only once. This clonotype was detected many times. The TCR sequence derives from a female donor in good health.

CDR3 region: CASSRGPTYEQYF. Here the CDR3 DNA reads TGCGCCAGCAGCCGGGGCCCGACCTACGAGCAGTACTTC. J is TRBJ2-7 and V is TRBV5-1; D could derive from TRBD1 or TRBD2 (5 bases each). V dropped 4 bases and J dropped 2 bases, with 10 bases sitting between them. Germline V CDR1 and CDR2: SGHRS, YFSETQ. The CDR3 length is 13 residues.